These 14 T cell receptor beta chains were sequenced from one sample in a study of OX40 agonist ivuxolimab in advanced cancers. Sequenced by immunoSEQ multiplex PCR; TCRdb stores in-frame clones only, minus some. The repertoire includes 70,000 to 85,000 clones, around nine tenths of them detected once, and 4% to 5.5% sits in the top ten. The sample consisted of CD4+ or CD8+ T cells sorted from blood, taken in a trial of the OX40 agonist ivuxolimab. Receptors were obtained from an adult with an advanced solid tumor such as melanoma, head and neck, liver or kidney cancer.

This chain joins TRBV19 and TRBJ1-5, with D possibly TRBD1 on 6 matching bases. The CDR3 is 14 residues long. V shed 3 bases and J shed 3 bases, with 9 bases lying between them. Germline CDR1 LNHDA, CDR2 SQIVND (reference sequence). The CDR3 DNA reads as TGTGCCAGTAGTATTGGGGGGGCCAATCAGCCCCAGCATTTT. This sequence encodes CASSIGGANQPQHF.

CDR3 sequence: CASSLVGDPSGNEQFF. CDR3 bases: TGCGCCAGCAGCTTGGTGGGGGATCCAAGTGGCAATGAGCAGTTCTTC. This chain connects TRBV5-1 to TRBJ2-1; D tentatively fits TRBD1 or TRBD2 (5 bases each). The CDR3 is made up of 16 amino acids. Trimming took off 0 bases at V and 6 bases at J, with 16 bases between the two ends. Germline CDR1 and CDR2: SGHRS and YFSETQ.

The gene calls are TRBV29-1 and TRBJ2-5, with TRBD1 identical over 8 bases. J gave up 2 bases and V 7 bases, and 3 bases lay outside the gene matches. CDR3 length equals 12 residues. The germline gives CDR1 SQVTM, CDR2 ANQGSEA. The CDR3 DNA reads as TGCAGCGGTAACAGGGGGCAAGAGACCCAGTACTTC. This codes for CSGNRGQETQYF. The whole variable domain, filled in from reference TRBV29-1 and TRBJ2-5, reads SAVISQKPSRDICQRGTSLTIQCQVDSQVTMMFWYRQQPGQSLTLIATANQGSEATYESGFVIDKFPISRPNLTFSTLTVSNMSPEDSSIYLCSGNRGQETQYFGPGTRLLVL.

The chain employs TRBV5-4 and TRBJ2-3; 10 bases agree with TRBD2. The CDR3 covers 15 residues. Germline assignment: CDR1 SGHNT and CDR2 YYREEE (reference sequence). Unmatched junction bases numbered 13, after V lost 5 bases and J lost 10 bases. CDR3 coding DNA: TGTGCCAGCAGTTTAGCGGGAGGCCGTCAAGGGCCGCAGTATTTT. Amino acids: CASSLAGGRQGPQYF.

The chain recombines TRBV5-1 with TRBJ1-4; TRBD1 is a possible D gene (5 bases). Germline CDR1 reads SGHRS; CDR2 reads YFSETQ. V was cut by 4 bases and J by 8 bases, with 18 bases left in between. The CDR3 length is 15 residues. CDR3 loop: CASSAAGGSGEKLFF. Here the CDR3 DNA reads TGCGCCAGCAGCGCGGCTGGGGGGAGTGGGGAAAAACTGTTTTTT.

The chain couples TRBV5-6 to TRBJ2-7; 7 positions match TRBD2. Germline lookup yields CDR1 SGHDT and CDR2 YYEEEE. The CDR3 contains 16 residues. The J segment lost 5 bases and the V segment lost 1 base, leaving 12 bases of the junction unmatched. The CDR3 nucleotides read TGTGCCAGCAGCTTGAGGGGAGGGCCCCATAGAGACGAGCAGTACTTC. Its translation is CASSLRGGPHRDEQYF.

The J gene is TRBJ2-3, the V gene TRBV11-3; 7 bases are a match to TRBD2. Germline V gives CDR1 SGHNT, CDR2 YENEEA. The V segment lost 4 bases and the J segment 0 bases; nucleotides outside the gene matches: 10. The CDR3 runs to 17 residues. The CDR3 bases are TGTGCCAGCAGCTACCCGGGCGGGAGACCTAGCACAGATACGCAGTATTTT. This codes for CASSYPGGRPSTDTQYF.

The chain combines TRBV12-5 with TRBJ1-1; D is unresolved. The length of the CDR3 is 12 residues. V was pared by 2 bases and J by 5 bases, with 6 bases between. Germline V lookup: CDR1 LGHNT, CDR2 FRNRAP. The CDR3 nucleotides read TGTGCTAGTGGTTTGCCCCAAACTGAAGCTTTCTTT. Its protein product is CASGLPQTEAFF.

V and J are TRBV28 and TRBJ2-7; D ambiguous. V gave up 5 bases and J gave up 3 bases, with 11 bases separating them. CDR1 is MDHEN and CDR2 is SYDVKM in the germline V gene. CDR3 size: 13 residues. CDR3 sequence (DNA): TGTGCCAGCAGTACCGCCCGGAGCTACGAGCAGTACTTC. Its translation: CASSTARSYEQYF. Drawing the rest from reference TRBV28 and TRBJ2-7, the complete variable domain is DVKVTQSSRYLVKRTGEKVFLECVQDMDHENMFWYRQDPGLGLRLIYFSYDVKMKEKGDIPEGYSVSREKKERFSLILESASTNQTSMYLCASSTARSYEQYFGPGTRLTVT.

The V call is TRBV5-6, the J call TRBJ1-5, with 9 nucleotides matching TRBD1. The germline gives CDR1 SGHDT, CDR2 YYEEEE. V lost 4 bases and J lost 4; bases outside the gene matches: 6. CDR3 length: 15 residues. In DNA, the CDR3 is TGTGCCAGCAGCCCGGGGACAGGGACGAATCAGCCCCAGCATTTT. This gives the protein CASSPGTGTNQPQHF.

This sequence joins TRBV5-1 and TRBJ1-2; TRBD1 is a possible D gene (6 bases). Trimming left V 8 bases short and J 3 bases short, with 20 bases between. The CDR3 has 15 residues. Germline CDR1 is SGHRS and CDR2 is YFSETQ. CDR3 amino acids: CASRLGGKGDYGYTF. As DNA, the CDR3 is TGCGCCAGTCGGTTGGGGGGCAAAGGGGACTATGGCTACACCTTC.

The chain joins TRBV19 to TRBJ1-6, with TRBD1 identical over 8 bases. Trimming removed 6 bases from V and 7 bases from J; junction bases left unmatched: 8. The germline gives CDR1 LNHDA, CDR2 SQIVND (reference sequence). The length of the CDR3 is 15 residues. CDR3 DNA sequence: TGTGCCAGTAGCCATACCCAGGGGGCGAATTCACCCCTCCACTTT. Translation gives CASSHTQGANSPLHF.

Concerning this clone itself: At one of its ends the junction is not consistent with the germline gene, which may arise from a read error. This chain uses TRBV7-7 with TRBJ2-1; D gene uncertain. The CDR3 runs 13 residues. Germline V CDR1 and CDR2: SSHAT, FNYEAQ (reference sequence). The CDR3 coding sequence is TGTGCTAGCAGCTTTGGTGCCGTGGGGGAGCAGTTCTTC. Protein: CASSFGAVGEQFF.

The V call is TRBV11-1, the J call TRBJ2-5, with no clear D. The CDR3 is 11 amino acids. Deletions cut 0 bases from V and 4 bases from J, with 0 bases between. CDR1 is SGHAT, CDR2 FQDESV, per germline (reference sequence). The CDR3 DNA follows: TGTGCCAGCAGCTTAGCAGAGACCCAGTACTTC. It encodes CASSLAETQYF.